Shown below are 19 T cell receptor beta chains from a single sample sequenced in a study of blood T cell repertoires in COVID-19. Profiled with immunoSEQ multiplex PCR; TCRdb holds only in-frame clones, not every one. The sample contains roughly 70,000 clones, more than 85% of which appear only once. Sequencing was done on a sample of peripheral blood. Receptors were obtained from a man aged 70 or older with active COVID-19.

The chain combines TRBV18 with TRBJ2-5; D is possibly TRBD1 (5 bases). The CDR3 loop spans 11 amino acids. Trimming stripped 8 bases from V and 5 bases from J, with 9 bases between. Germline V gene sequence: CDR1 KGHSH, CDR2 LQKENI. CDR3 sequence reads: CASKQGETQYF. The CDR3 DNA is TGTGCCAGCAAGCAGGGCGAGACCCAGTACTTC.

This chain uses TRBV27 with TRBJ2-5; the D is unclear. The length of the CDR3 is 15 residues. CDR1 and CDR2 (germline): MNHEY, SMNVEV (reference sequence). V was trimmed by 2 bases and J by 1 base, leaving 11 bases between them. The CDR3 reads CASSLRGMGQETQYF. CDR3 DNA: TGTGCCAGCAGTTTACGCGGCATGGGCCAAGAGACCCAGTACTTC.

There are a few counts of this clone. The chain employs TRBV18 and TRBJ1-1; 7 positions agree with TRBD1. With V trimmed by 2 bases and J by 4 bases, 10 bases remained unmatched. The CDR3 extends over 16 amino acids. The germline CDR1 and CDR2 sequences are KGHSH and LQKENI. In DNA, the CDR3 is TGTGCCAGCTCACCAGACAGGGTGGGTCGCTCCACTGAAGCTTTCTTT. Amino acids: CASSPDRVGRSTEAFF.

The rearrangement joins TRBV19 to TRBJ2-5; D perhaps matches TRBD1 (6 bases). Trimming cost V 5 bases and J 4 bases, with 20 bases left between them. Germline-derived CDR1 and CDR2 are LNHDA and SQIVND (reference sequence). The CDR3 spans 16 residues. The CDR3 nucleotides are TGTGCCAGTAGTTGGGGGAGTCAGGGGACCTCAGAGACCCAGTACTTC. It translates to CASSWGSQGTSETQYF.

The chain uses TRBV6-5 and TRBJ1-2; the match to TRBD1 covers 12 bases. V lost 7 bases, J lost 5 bases, and 8 bases stayed unmatched. Germline loops: CDR1 MNHEY, CDR2 SVGAGI. This CDR3 is built from 15 residues. CDR3 sequence (DNA): TGTGCCAGCAACCGGGGGACAGGGGGCGGGTATGGCTACACCTTC. This translates into CASNRGTGGGYGYTF.

CDR3 in amino acids: CASSQGVGQVNEQFF. CDR3 DNA sequence: TGTGCCAGCAGCCAAGGGGTGGGACAGGTAAATGAGCAGTTCTTC. This chain connects TRBV3-1 (or the pseudogene TRBV3-2) to TRBJ2-1, with TRBD1 identical over 8 bases. Germline V gene data show CDR1 as LGHDT and CDR2 as YNNKEL (reference sequence). Losses at the gene ends were 1 base for V and 7 bases for J; bases not matched to a gene: 6. The CDR3 runs to 15 residues.

This sequence joins TRBV7-9 and TRBJ2-1; the match to TRBD2 covers 13 bases. The CDR3 contains 19 residues. Germline V gene sequence: CDR1 SEHNR, CDR2 FQNEAQ (reference sequence). The junction had 6 bases not matched to a gene; V was cut back by 0 bases and J by 1 base. The CDR3 DNA follows: TGTGCCAGCAGCTTAGCGGTACTAGCGGGAGGGCGATCCTACAATGAGCAGTTCTTC. Its translation: CASSLAVLAGGRSYNEQFF.

The V gene is TRBV5-1, the J gene TRBJ2-5; TRBD2 matches at 10 bases. CDR1 is SGHRS, CDR2 YFSETQ, per germline. The CDR3 loop spans 15 amino acids. Trimming took 4 bases from V and 5 from J; bases not matched to a gene: 8. The CDR3: CASSPQAGGEETQYF. Written as DNA, the CDR3 is TGCGCCAGCAGCCCCCAAGCGGGAGGGGAGGAGACCCAGTACTTC.

This chain connects TRBV29-1 to TRBJ2-1, with D possibly matching TRBD2 (6 bases). Germline lookup yields CDR1 SQVTM and CDR2 ANQGSEA. The CDR3 covers 15 residues. Trimming left V 3 bases short and J 6 bases short, with 18 bases between. CDR3 protein: CSVDWLASRGNEQFF. CDR3 DNA sequence: TGCAGCGTTGACTGGCTAGCGTCAAGGGGCAATGAGCAGTTCTTC.

The V and J genes are TRBV5-4 and TRBJ2-5; 8 nucleotides align to TRBD2. The CDR3 is made up of 16 amino acids. V was pared by 0 bases and J by 5 bases, with 9 bases of the junction left unmatched. CDR1 and CDR2 from the germline V gene are SGHNT and YYREEE (reference sequence). The CDR3 coding sequence is TGTGCCAGCAGCTTGGGTCTCGGGAGGGCCGGGGAGACCCAGTACTTC. Protein sequence: CASSLGLGRAGETQYF.

The J gene is TRBJ2-5, the V gene TRBV3-1 (or the pseudogene TRBV3-2); TRBD1 matches 11 bases. V was pared by 4 bases and J by 5 bases, with 3 bases of the junction left unmatched. CDR1 and CDR2 from the germline V gene are LGHDT and YNNKEL (reference sequence). There are 14 residues in the CDR3. DNA of the CDR3: TGTGCCAGCAGCCGGACAGGGGGCGGTGAGACCCAGTACTTC. This translates into CASSRTGGGETQYF.

The rearrangement links TRBV5-4 to TRBJ2-5, with 8 bases identical to TRBD2. Germline V lookup: CDR1 SGHNT, CDR2 YYREEE (reference sequence). The CDR3 extends over 15 amino acids. V gave up 4 bases and J gave up 5 bases; unmatched junction bases: 10. In DNA form, the CDR3 reads TGTGCCAGCAGCCCCGGGGGGGGCTGGCGGGAGACCCAGTACTTC. This sequence encodes CASSPGGGWRETQYF.

V gene TRBV5-4 combines with J gene TRBJ2-7; D possibly corresponds to TRBD1 (6 bases). Trimming cost V 0 bases and J 4 bases, with 20 bases left between them. Germline lookup yields CDR1 SGHNT and CDR2 YYREEE (reference sequence). This CDR3 comprises 17 residues. The CDR3 DNA sequence: TGTGCCAGCAGCTTGGGGTCCGGGACACGAGTTTCATACGAGCAGTACTTC. Residues: CASSLGSGTRVSYEQYF.

This clone has a single count. The chain couples TRBV27 to TRBJ1-1; D is uncertain. With 6 bases removed from V and 1 base from J, the gap between germline ends came to 9 bases. The CDR3 covers 13 residues. The germline CDR1 and CDR2 sequences are MNHEY and SMNVEV (reference sequence). In DNA, the CDR3 is TGTGCCAGCAGCCCTGGGAGGAACACTGAAGCTTTCTTT. Its protein is CASSPGRNTEAFF.

The rearrangement uses TRBV19 and TRBJ2-5; 8 nucleotides match TRBD2. The CDR3 extends over 14 amino acids. The junction had 9 bases not matched to a gene; V was cut back by 7 bases and J by 5 bases. CDR1 and CDR2 (germline): LNHDA, SQIVND (reference sequence). As DNA, the CDR3 is TGTGCCAGTATCCCCAGCGGGAGTGGGGAGACCCAGTACTTC. Translated, it gives CASIPSGSGETQYF.

The chain couples TRBV5-1 to TRBJ1-4; TRBD1 is a possible D gene (5 bases). This CDR3 is built from 14 residues. CDR1 is SGHRS, CDR2 YFSETQ, per germline. Trimming stripped 0 bases from V and 5 bases from J, with 8 bases between. The CDR3 DNA is TGCGCCAGCAGCTTGGGGCAGGGCAATGAAAAACTGTTTTTT. Amino acids: CASSLGQGNEKLFF.

This clone was found once. This chain links TRBV27 with TRBJ2-5; weak D call: TRBD1 (7 bases). The V end lost 6 bases, the J end lost 2 bases, and 19 bases lay between the germline ends. Germline V CDR1 and CDR2: MNHEY, SMNVEV (reference sequence). The CDR3 extends over 16 amino acids. CDR3 residues: CASSSGGWWGQETQYF. CDR3 nucleotides: TGTGCCAGCAGCTCAGGGGGGTGGTGGGGGCAAGAGACCCAGTACTTC.

This chain joins TRBV20-1 and TRBJ1-1; D may be TRBD1 (6 bases). This CDR3 contains 11 residues. Looked up from germline, CDR1 is DFQATT and CDR2 is SNEGSKA (reference sequence). The V end was cut by 4 bases, the J end by 9 bases, with 12 bases between. CDR3 loop: CSAKVQGKAFF. In nucleotides, the CDR3 is TGCAGTGCTAAGGTGCAGGGGAAAGCTTTCTTT.

This clone was found a few times. The CDR3, as DNA: TGTGCCAGCAGTGAGGGACAAGAGGGGCACAATGAGCAGTTCTTC. This translates into CASSEGQEGHNEQFF. The chain employs TRBV6-4 and TRBJ2-1; possibly TRBD1 for D (6 bases). Germline CDR1 is MRHNA and CDR2 is SNTAGT. This CDR3 spans 15 amino acids. V lost 3 bases and J lost 5, with 14 bases in between.